This entry lists 25 T cell receptor beta chains sequenced from one sample in a study of response to subunit inactivated influenza vaccine. TCRdb called the RT-PCR reads again in MiXCR, with one record for every CDR3 protein. The sample contains roughly 630,000 distinct CDR3 sequences, about 15% of which appear only once. The sequenced sample was PBMCs from blood, obtained 14 to 15 days before vaccination. The origin of the receptors is a man aged 45-65 years who received an inactivated influenza vaccine.

This clonotype was recorded at least ten times. J is TRBJ2-5 and V is TRBV12-3 or TRBV12-4, with a possible D match to TRBD1 (5 bases). The CDR3 contains 13 residues. The V gene lost 2 bases and the J gene lost 6 bases, with 10 bases spanning the gap. CDR3 in DNA: TGTGCCAGCAGTTTAAGAAGGGGTCAGACCCAGTACTTC. It codes for CASSLRRGQTQYF.

This clonotype has just a few counts. J is TRBJ2-7 and V is TRBV11-1, with D perhaps matching TRBD1 (6 bases). The V end lost 1 base, the J end lost 2 bases, and 21 bases lay between the germline ends. The length of the CDR3 is 18 residues. Germline V gene data show CDR1 as SGHAT and CDR2 as FQDESV (reference sequence). The CDR3 loop is CASSLDGYLRTATYEQYF. DNA of the CDR3: TGTGCCAGCAGCTTAGACGGTTATCTTCGGACAGCGACCTACGAGCAGTACTTC.

This clonotype came up a few times. The V and J genes are TRBV7-9 and TRBJ2-7; 14 bases fit TRBD2. From germline, CDR1 is SEHNR and CDR2 FQNEAQ (reference sequence). With V trimmed by 6 bases and J by 4 bases, 5 bases remained unmatched. CDR3 length: 15 residues. The CDR3 loop reads CASRPGTSGRYEQYF. CDR3 nucleotide sequence: TGTGCCAGCAGACCCGGGACTAGCGGGAGATACGAGCAGTACTTC.

V is TRBV30 and J is TRBJ2-7; a possible D gene is TRBD1 (6 bases). The CDR3 has 14 residues. Deletions cut 4 bases from V and 1 base from J, with 14 bases between. Germline V gene lookup returns CDR1 GTSNPN and CDR2 SVGIG (reference sequence). CDR3 bases: TGTGCCTGGAAGAGGACAGTTCTATCCTACGAGCAGTACTTC. It specifies CAWKRTVLSYEQYF.

This clonotype has a handful of counts. The CDR3 region is CASSQDLGEIYGYTF. The CDR3 bases are TGCGCCAGCAGCCAAGATCTGGGAGAGATCTATGGCTACACCTTC. This chain links TRBV4-3 with TRBJ1-2; D is ambiguous. Trimming left V 0 bases short and J 4 bases short, with 12 bases between. Germline loops: CDR1 LGHNA, CDR2 YSLEER. CDR3 length: 15 residues.

The chain is built from TRBV5-4 and TRBJ2-7; 8 bases map to TRBD1. After removal of 1 base from V and 3 bases from J, the junction contained 6 bases not matched to a gene. The CDR3 has 15 residues. Germline V gene data show CDR1 as SGHNT and CDR2 as YYREEE (reference sequence). CDR3 residues: CASSLRQGAVYEQYF. CDR3 nucleotide sequence: TGTGCCAGCAGCTTGCGGCAGGGGGCCGTCTACGAGCAGTACTTC.

V is TRBV29-1 and J is TRBJ2-5; D is perhaps TRBD2 (6 bases). V lost 6 bases and J lost 5, with 13 bases in between. The CDR3 covers 12 residues. Germline CDR1 is SQVTM and CDR2 is ANQGSEA. The CDR3 coding sequence is TGCAGCGTCAGCAACGGAGGGGAGACCCAGTACTTC. Protein: CSVSNGGETQYF.

In its sample, this clonotype was seen a few times. J is TRBJ2-7 and V is TRBV2; 9 bases are a match to TRBD2. The CDR3 spans 16 residues. Germline V lookup: CDR1 SNHLY, CDR2 FYNNEI. Trimming cost V 5 bases and J 3 bases; bases outside gene matches: 11. DNA for the CDR3: TGTGCCAGCAGTCCTTCTTCGGGACTAGCCTACTACGAGCAGTACTTC. It is translated as CASSPSSGLAYYEQYF. The variable domain in full, with the rest retrieved from reference TRBV2 and TRBJ2-7, is EPEVTQTPSHQVTQMGQEVILRCVPISNHLYFYWYRQILGQKVEFLVSFYNNEISEKSEIFDDQFSVERPDGSNFTLKIRSTKLEDSAMYFCASSPSSGLAYYEQYFGPGTRLTVT.

Ten or more counts support this clonotype. The chain combines TRBV15 with TRBJ2-2; D gene uncertain. Germline CDR1 is LNHNV and CDR2 is YYDKDF (reference sequence). The CDR3 is 13 residues long. The V end lost 0 bases, the J end lost 8 bases, and 7 bases lay between the germline ends. CDR3 in amino acids: CATSRDLGGELFF. CDR3 nucleotides: TGTGCCACCAGCAGAGATCTAGGTGGGGAGCTGTTTTTT.

There are many counts of this clonotype. The chain uses TRBV12-3 or TRBV12-4 and TRBJ1-2; 10 nucleotides line up with TRBD1. The CDR3 contains 14 residues. V was pared by 6 bases and J by 4 bases, with 5 bases of the junction left unmatched. CDR3 in DNA: TGTGCCAGCAGCCTCGGGACAGGGGCCTATGGCTACACCTTC. Protein product: CASSLGTGAYGYTF.

The gene calls are TRBV6-1 and TRBJ1-3; TRBD1 matches 7 bases. With V trimmed by 6 bases and J by 5 bases, 10 bases remained unmatched. The CDR3 has 15 residues. Germline V lookup: CDR1 MNHNS, CDR2 SASEGT. The CDR3 DNA reads TGTGCCAGCAGCCAGGGGGGCGCTGACCGAAACACCATATATTTT. As protein: CASSQGGADRNTIYF.

This clonotype showed up just a few times. V is TRBV12-3 or TRBV12-4 and J is TRBJ1-1, with 8 bases lining up with TRBD1. V lost 7 bases, J lost 1 base, and 8 bases stayed unmatched. This CDR3 contains 15 residues. In DNA form, the CDR3 reads TGTGCCAGCATTCGTCCCGGGACAGGGAACACTGAAGCTTTCTTT. Translated, it gives CASIRPGTGNTEAFF.

This clonotype has a count of ten or more. The genes are TRBV3-1 and TRBJ1-3; D is ambiguous. The CDR3 runs 15 residues. Trimming stripped 2 bases from V and 0 bases from J, with 8 bases between. Germline lookup yields CDR1 LGHDT and CDR2 YNNKEL (reference sequence). CDR3 sequence reads: CASSQSRHSGNTIYF. The CDR3 DNA reads TGTGCCAGCAGCCAAAGCCGGCACTCTGGAAACACCATATATTTT.

This chain uses TRBV7-8 with TRBJ2-2, with 7 bases matching TRBD2. CDR1 and CDR2 (germline): SGHVS, FQNEAQ. This CDR3 has 15 amino acids. V lost 0 bases, J lost 4 bases, and 2 bases stayed unmatched. As DNA, the CDR3 is TGTGCCAGCAGCTTAGCAGGGGAGGGCACCGGGGAGCTGTTTTTT. Protein sequence: CASSLAGEGTGELFF.

The gene calls are TRBV3-1 and TRBJ2-5; D is perhaps TRBD2 (7 bases). Looked up from germline, CDR1 is LGHDT and CDR2 is YNNKEL (reference sequence). V lost 2 bases and J lost 6, with 13 bases in between. This CDR3 comprises 14 residues. The CDR3 spells CASSQMGGGKTQYF. CDR3 bases: TGTGCCAGCAGCCAAATGGGAGGGGGAAAGACCCAGTACTTC.

This clonotype was counted only a few times. The genes are TRBV6-2 or TRBV6-3 and TRBJ2-1; TRBD2 matches at 13 bases. Per germline, CDR1 MNHEY and CDR2 SVGEGT. The ends lost 1 base at V and 8 bases at J; junction bases unmatched: 8. The CDR3 loop spans 17 amino acids. CDR3 in amino acids: CASSYFRLAGGMDEQFF. The CDR3, as DNA: TGTGCCAGCAGTTACTTCAGACTAGCGGGGGGCATGGATGAGCAGTTCTTC.

This chain connects TRBV6-2 or TRBV6-3 to TRBJ2-5, with D possibly TRBD2 on 5 matching bases. V lost 2 bases and J lost 3, with 10 bases in between. CDR1 is MNHEY, CDR2 SVGEGT, per germline. CDR3 length: 14 residues. The CDR3 spells CASSYGIGKETQYF. CDR3 in DNA: TGTGCCAGCAGTTACGGAATCGGGAAAGAGACCCAGTACTTC.

The sample holds a few counts of this clonotype. The junction departs from the called germline gene at one end, perhaps through a read error. The rearrangement joins TRBV12-3 or TRBV12-4 to TRBJ1-5; D gene ambiguous. The CDR3 is 12 amino acids. The DNA of the CDR3 is TGTGCCAGCAGTCCCAACTATCATCCCCAGCATTTT. Translating gives CASSPNYHPQHF.

This clonotype turned up a few times. The chain joins TRBV9 to TRBJ2-7, with 8 bases lining up with TRBD2. Per the germline V gene, CDR1 is SGDLS and CDR2 is YYNGEE. After removal of 0 bases from V and 7 bases from J, the junction contained 9 bases not matched to a gene. The CDR3 sequence is 15 residues long. CDR3 nucleotides: TGTGCCAGCAGCGTAGAGCCAGCGGGAGTGGGGGAGCAGTACTTC. This translates into CASSVEPAGVGEQYF.

This clonotype was detected only a few times. This rearrangement joins TRBV6-2 or TRBV6-3 to TRBJ1-1; 11 bases agree with TRBD1. The CDR3 has 15 amino acids. The V gene's germline CDR1 is MNHEY and CDR2 SVGEGT. After removal of 5 bases from V and 1 base from J, the junction contained 3 bases not matched to a gene. CDR3 region: CASSEDRGPNTEAFF. DNA for the CDR3: TGTGCCAGCAGTGAGGACAGGGGGCCGAACACTGAAGCTTTCTTT.

This chain uses TRBV4-1 with TRBJ2-7; 8 bases fit TRBD2. CDR1 is MGHRA and CDR2 is YSYEKL in the germline V gene. The V segment lost 4 bases and the J segment 6 bases; nucleotides outside the gene matches: 5. The CDR3 contains 13 residues. This CDR3 is CASSRLRGAEQYF. DNA of the CDR3: TGCGCCAGCAGCCGTCTGCGGGGGGCCGAGCAGTACTTC.

V usage is TRBV29-1 and J usage is TRBJ2-3; D ambiguous. The CDR3 spans 13 residues. The V gene's germline CDR1 is SQVTM and CDR2 ANQGSEA. Trimming stripped 3 bases from V and 2 bases from J, with 9 bases between. The CDR3 bases are TGCAGCGTTGAGCGCCCCCTCACAGATACGCAGTATTTT. Translated, it gives CSVERPLTDTQYF.

In this sample, this clonotype turned up once. The chain is built from TRBV20-1 and TRBJ2-1; D assignment may be TRBD1 or TRBD2 (5 bases each). Looked up from germline, CDR1 is DFQATT and CDR2 is SNEGSKA (reference sequence). The CDR3 is 16 residues long. Trimming left V 3 bases short and J 0 bases short, with 15 bases between. CDR3 sequence (DNA): TGCAGTGCTAGCAAGCAGGGAGCCCTCTCCTACAATGAGCAGTTCTTC. It specifies CSASKQGALSYNEQFF.

In this sample, this clonotype turned up many times. The chain joins TRBV12-3 or TRBV12-4 to TRBJ1-2; no clear D. The length of the CDR3 is 12 residues. With 6 bases removed from V and 8 bases from J, the gap between germline ends came to 13 bases. The CDR3 reads CASRHPQRGYTF. Here the CDR3 DNA reads TGTGCCAGCAGGCATCCCCAGAGAGGCTACACCTTC.

This rearrangement joins TRBV4-3 to TRBJ2-6, with a tentative D call TRBD1 (6 bases). V was shortened by 2 bases and J by 0 bases, with 20 bases between the two germline ends. Per germline, CDR1 LGHNA and CDR2 YSLEER. CDR3 length: 20 residues. CDR3 DNA: TGCGCCAGCAGCCAACGGCTCCCACGGCAAGGGGGCTCTGGGGCCAACGTCCTGACTTTC. This translates into CASSQRLPRQGGSGANVLTF.